Below, 27 T cell receptor beta chains from the same sample are listed, as sequenced in a study of control samples from healthy donors and cancer patients. Data came from immunoSEQ multiplex PCR; TCRdb stores just in-frame clones and leaves some out. The sample shows under 110,000 clones, 85% to 90% of them seen only once. Sequenced input: blood. The receptors here all came from a man younger than 40 in good health.

This clone has only one observation. The chain employs TRBV5-6 and TRBJ1-1; unclear D gene. V shed 4 bases and J shed 0 bases, with 13 bases lying between them. The CDR3 contains 15 residues. The V gene's germline CDR1 is SGHDT and CDR2 YYEEEE. The CDR3 protein is CASSQFGPLNTEAFF. CDR3 coding DNA: TGTGCCAGCAGCCAATTTGGACCCTTGAACACTGAAGCTTTCTTT.

This clone was seen a handful of times. DNA of the CDR3: TGTGCCAGCAGCTTAGGGGTCGTGAGAAGCACAGATACGCAGTATTTT. Amino acids: CASSLGVVRSTDTQYF. This chain links TRBV7-2 with TRBJ2-3; unclear D gene. V lost 1 base, J lost 0 bases, and 11 bases lay in between. CDR1 is SGHTA, CDR2 FQGNSA, per germline. The CDR3 loop spans 16 amino acids.

The V and J genes are TRBV28 and TRBJ2-1, with 7 bases identical to TRBD2. From germline, CDR1 is MDHEN and CDR2 SYDVKM. V lost 6 bases, J lost 5 bases, and 7 bases stayed unmatched. CDR3 length equals 14 residues. CDR3 in amino acids: CASRERGPHNEQFF. The CDR3 nucleotides read TGTGCCAGCAGGGAGCGGGGACCACACAATGAGCAGTTCTTC.

This rearrangement joins TRBV5-4 to TRBJ1-1, with a weak D call TRBD1 (6 bases). The CDR3 consists of 13 residues. In germline, CDR1 is SGHNT, CDR2 YYREEE (reference sequence). V lost 2 bases to trimming and J lost 3 bases, with 8 bases between them. CDR3 nucleotide sequence: TGTGCCAGCAGCTTTCAGGGGCACACTGAAGCTTTCTTT. As protein: CASSFQGHTEAFF.

CDR3 in DNA: TGTGCCAGCAGCTCTTTAGCGGGTGAGGGGGTCAATGAGCAGTTCTTC. Translated, it gives CASSSLAGEGVNEQFF. J is TRBJ2-1 and V is TRBV13; D might be TRBD2 (7 bases). The germline CDR1 and CDR2 sequences are PRHDT and FYEKMQ (reference sequence). V was pared by 4 bases and J by 6 bases, with 19 bases between. CDR3 length equals 16 residues.

The rearrangement joins TRBV19 to TRBJ2-7; unclear D gene. Germline CDR1 is LNHDA and CDR2 is SQIVND (reference sequence). This CDR3 spans 13 amino acids. V was shortened by 3 bases and J by 0 bases, with 6 bases between the two germline ends. The CDR3 DNA follows: TGTGCCAGTAGTATTAACCCCTCCTACGAGCAGTACTTC. It codes for CASSINPSYEQYF.

This clone came up once. The chain uses TRBV3-1 (or the pseudogene TRBV3-2) and TRBJ1-2, with TRBD1 identical over 11 bases. The CDR3 contains 17 residues. CDR1 is LGHDT and CDR2 is YNNKEL in the germline V gene (reference sequence). With 5 bases clipped from V and 5 bases from J, the junction kept 13 bases outside the gene matches. CDR3 nucleotide sequence: TGTGCCAGCAGCTCCCCCCCGGGACAGGGGGTTCGGTATGGCTACACCTTC. This encodes CASSSPPGQGVRYGYTF.

V is TRBV11-1 and J is TRBJ1-6; TRBD1 is a possible D gene (6 bases). CDR3 size: 14 residues. The V gene lost 5 bases and the J gene lost 10 bases, with 15 bases spanning the gap. CDR1 SGHAT and CDR2 FQDESV come from the germline V gene (reference sequence). The CDR3, as DNA: TGTGCCAGCAGCCTCACCCCTCAGGGGTCACCCCTCCACTTT. Protein sequence: CASSLTPQGSPLHF.

The CDR3 here is CASSLDKLSGYTF. In nucleotides, the CDR3 is TGTGCCAGCAGCTTAGACAAGTTAAGTGGCTACACCTTC. The gene calls are TRBV11-2 and TRBJ1-2; D is undetermined. The CDR3 runs to 13 residues. CDR1 SGHAT and CDR2 FQNNGV come from the germline V gene. Trimming took 0 bases from V and 7 from J, leaving 9 bases between them.

This clone came up once. The chain uses TRBV4-2 and TRBJ2-1, with 9 positions matching TRBD2. The V gene's germline CDR1 is LGHNA and CDR2 YNFKEQ. The CDR3 has 16 amino acids. V shed 4 bases and J 4 bases; nucleotides not matched to a gene: 8. CDR3 in DNA: TGTGCCAGCAGCCGAGAGCGGGGGGACACGTACAATGAGCAGTTCTTC. Residues: CASSRERGDTYNEQFF.

This chain uses TRBV18 with TRBJ1-1; no firm D call. In germline, CDR1 is KGHSH, CDR2 LQKENI. The CDR3 contains 15 residues. Trimming shortened V by 3 bases and J by 4 bases, and 15 bases separated the two germline ends. The CDR3 DNA reads as TGTGCCAGCTCACCCTCCCAGGACGCGGGCACTGAAGCTTTCTTT. Translation: CASSPSQDAGTEAFF. The full variable domain, its missing parts supplied by reference TRBV18 and TRBJ1-1, is NAGVMQNPRHLVRRRGQEARLRCSPMKGHSHVYWYRQLPEEGLKFMVYLQKENIIDESGMPKERFSAEFPKEGPSILRIQQVVRGDSAAYFCASSPSQDAGTEAFFGQGTRLTVV.

A remark on this clone: The sample carries other DNA sequences with the same CDR3. The genes are TRBV5-1 and TRBJ2-5, with TRBD1 identical over 7 bases. This CDR3 spans 15 amino acids. The trim removed 0 bases at V and 2 bases at J, leaving 4 bases unmatched. Germline CDR1 is SGHRS and CDR2 is YFSETQ. The CDR3 DNA follows: TGCGCCAGCAGCTTGGCCGGGACAGAGCAAGAGACCCAGTACTTC. Its translation: CASSLAGTEQETQYF.

CDR3 bases: TGTGCCAGCAGTTACGGGCAGGCCATAGAGCAGTACTTC. Amino acids: CASSYGQAIEQYF. The chain recombines TRBV6-2 or TRBV6-3 with TRBJ2-7; D remains unclear. The ends were cut back, 2 bases at V and 7 bases at J, with 12 bases in the middle. The CDR3 covers 13 residues. Germline V gives CDR1 MNHEY, CDR2 SVGEGT.

This clone was observed a handful of times. CDR3 region: CASSLAPGGGNTIYF. CDR3 bases: TGTGCCAGCAGCTTAGCCCCAGGAGGAGGAAACACCATATATTTT. The gene calls are TRBV11-2 and TRBJ1-3; D is undetermined. The CDR3 is 15 residues long. Germline CDR1 reads SGHAT; CDR2 reads FQNNGV. Trimming took off 1 base at V and 4 bases at J, with 11 bases between the two ends.

This rearrangement joins TRBV9 to TRBJ1-6; 8 nucleotides line up with TRBD1. V shed 6 bases and J 7 bases; nucleotides not matched to a gene: 9. The CDR3 loop spans 15 amino acids. Germline V gives CDR1 SGDLS, CDR2 YYNGEE. The CDR3 is CASNDARGPNSPLHF. CDR3 DNA sequence: TGTGCCAGCAACGATGCCAGGGGGCCCAATTCACCCCTCCACTTT.

The V gene is TRBV7-2, the J gene TRBJ2-1; weak D call: TRBD2 (7 bases). The CDR3 totals 15 residues. The V end lost 5 bases, the J end lost 5 bases, and 16 bases lay between the germline ends. Germline V CDR1 and CDR2: SGHTA, FQGNSA. DNA for the CDR3: TGTGCCAGCAGCCCTCCCGGGGGGCTTCACAATGAGCAGTTCTTC. It specifies CASSPPGGLHNEQFF.

The chain carries TRBV9 and TRBJ1-1; D unclear. The CDR3 totals 15 residues. With 0 bases removed from V and 1 base from J, the gap between germline ends came to 10 bases. Germline V gives CDR1 SGDLS, CDR2 YYNGEE. CDR3 sequence: CASSVEPDSNTEAFF. The CDR3 DNA is TGTGCCAGCAGCGTAGAACCCGATTCGAACACTGAAGCTTTCTTT.

V gene TRBV7-9 combines with J gene TRBJ1-1; D unclear. CDR3 length equals 11 residues. Germline loops: CDR1 SEHNR, CDR2 FQNEAQ (reference sequence). With 6 bases removed from V and 1 base from J, the gap between germline ends came to 3 bases. In nucleotides, the CDR3 is TGTGCCAGCAGGCAGAACACTGAAGCTTTCTTT. Translating it yields CASRQNTEAFF. Full variable domain (remainder filled in from reference TRBV7-9 and TRBJ1-1): DTGVSQNPRHKITKRGQNVTFRCDPISEHNRLYWYRQTLGQGPEFLTYFQNEAQLEKSRLLSDRFSAERPKGSFSTLEIQRTEQGDSAMYLCASRQNTEAFFGQGTRLTVV.

This chain joins TRBV2 and TRBJ2-2; D ambiguous. CDR3 size: 13 residues. The V gene's germline CDR1 is SNHLY and CDR2 FYNNEI. The V gene lost 5 bases and the J gene lost 7 bases, with 11 bases spanning the gap. DNA for the CDR3: TGTGCCAGCAGTACGACTCCGAGCGGGGAGCTGTTTTTT. The encoded protein is CASSTTPSGELFF.

The chain links TRBV6-5 to TRBJ1-1, with 9 bases fitting TRBD1. Germline assignment: CDR1 MNHEY and CDR2 SVGAGI. J lost 5 bases, V lost 10 bases, and 8 bases had no gene match. The CDR3 contains 13 residues. The CDR3 loop is CATKTGGVTEAFF. The CDR3 DNA reads TGTGCCACCAAGACAGGGGGAGTTACTGAAGCTTTCTTT.

The gene calls are TRBV27 and TRBJ1-4; possibly TRBD1 for D (6 bases). Germline loops: CDR1 MNHEY, CDR2 SMNVEV (reference sequence). The CDR3 covers 15 residues. V dropped 4 bases and J dropped 7 bases, with 16 bases sitting between them. The DNA of the CDR3 is TGTGCCAGCAGTTCGAGGGGGGGCGAAAGTGAAAAACTGTTTTTT. Protein sequence: CASSSRGGESEKLFF.

CDR3 region: CASSLGTSGSHNEQFF. In nucleotides, the CDR3 is TGTGCCAGCAGCTTAGGGACTAGCGGGAGTCACAATGAGCAGTTCTTC. This rearrangement joins TRBV11-2 to TRBJ2-1; 13 nucleotides agree with TRBD2. Germline CDR1 is SGHAT and CDR2 is FQNNGV. The V and J ends lost 1 base and 5 bases, in that order; junction bases with no gene match: 2. The CDR3 extends over 16 amino acids.

The CDR3: CASSRTTGTSGGGDTQYF. CDR3 bases: TGCGCCAGCAGCCGCACAACCGGGACTAGCGGGGGCGGAGATACGCAGTATTTT. The V call is TRBV4-1, the J call TRBJ2-3; 14 nucleotides line up with TRBD2. V was pared by 4 bases and J by 5 bases, with 11 bases of the junction left unmatched. Looked up from germline, CDR1 is MGHRA and CDR2 is YSYEKL. This CDR3 is built from 18 residues.

The chain recombines TRBV10-3 with TRBJ2-2, with a possible D match to TRBD2 (6 bases). Germline assignment: CDR1 ENHRY and CDR2 SYGVKD. V gave up 2 bases and J gave up 6 bases, with 19 bases separating them. CDR3 length: 17 residues. The CDR3 coding sequence is TGTGCCATCAGTGAGGCCGGAGGGACGGCGGCCTCCGGGGAGCTGTTTTTT. It codes for CAISEAGGTAASGELFF.

This clone has a handful of counts. The gene calls are TRBV5-1 and TRBJ2-4; D might be TRBD2 (6 bases). CDR1 is SGHRS, CDR2 YFSETQ, per germline. The CDR3 has 15 residues. The germline V and J ends were trimmed by 1 base and 6 bases, with 14 bases remaining between them. As DNA, the CDR3 is TGCGCCAGCAGCTTGCCGGGAGTTGAAGCAAACATTCAGTACTTC. It encodes CASSLPGVEANIQYF. The variable domain in full, completed from reference TRBV5-1 and TRBJ2-4, reads KAGVTQTPRYLIKTRGQQVTLSCSPISGHRSVSWYQQTPGQGLQFLFEYFSETQRNKGNFPGRFSGRQFSNSRSEMNVSTLELGDSALYLCASSLPGVEANIQYFGAGTRLSVL.

This chain connects TRBV7-3 to TRBJ2-1; D tentatively fits TRBD1 or TRBD2 (5 bases each). This CDR3 has 12 amino acids. The ends were cut back, 8 bases at V and 4 bases at J, with 9 bases in the middle. Germline V gene lookup returns CDR1 SGHTA and CDR2 FQGTGA. CDR3 coding DNA: TGTGCCAGCGGGGACCCGTACAATGAGCAGTTCTTC. Its protein product is CASGDPYNEQFF.

The chain joins TRBV7-9 to TRBJ1-5; 7 nucleotides match TRBD1. Per germline, CDR1 SEHNR and CDR2 FQNEAQ (reference sequence). This CDR3 is 16 amino acids long. V gave up 5 bases and J gave up 4 bases; unmatched junction bases: 11. CDR3 bases: TGTGCCAGCAGCCCGGGGGGCGGGACAGCTAATCAGCCCCAGCATTTT. Protein product: CASSPGGGTANQPQHF.